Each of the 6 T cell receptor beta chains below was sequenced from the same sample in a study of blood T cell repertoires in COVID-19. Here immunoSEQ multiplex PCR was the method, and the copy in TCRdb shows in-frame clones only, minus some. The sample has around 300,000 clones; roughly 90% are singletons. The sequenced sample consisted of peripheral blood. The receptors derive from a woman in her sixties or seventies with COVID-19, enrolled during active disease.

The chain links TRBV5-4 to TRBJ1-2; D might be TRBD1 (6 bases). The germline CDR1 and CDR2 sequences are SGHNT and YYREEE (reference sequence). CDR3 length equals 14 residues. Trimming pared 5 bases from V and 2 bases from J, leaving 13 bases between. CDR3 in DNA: TGTGCCAGCAGTCACGGACAGTCCAACTATGGCTACACCTTC. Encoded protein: CASSHGQSNYGYTF.

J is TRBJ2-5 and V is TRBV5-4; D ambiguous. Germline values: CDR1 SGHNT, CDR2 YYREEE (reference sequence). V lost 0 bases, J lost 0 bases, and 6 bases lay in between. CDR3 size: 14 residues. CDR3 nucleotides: TGTGCCAGCAGCTTGGACTCGTACCAAGAGACCCAGTACTTC. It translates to CASSLDSYQETQYF. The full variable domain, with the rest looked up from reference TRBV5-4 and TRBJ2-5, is ETGVTQSPTHLIKTRGQQVTLRCSSQSGHNTVSWYQQALGQGPQFIFQYYREEENGRGNFPPRFSGLQFPNYSSELNVNALELDDSALYLCASSLDSYQETQYFGPGTRLLVL.

The CDR3 DNA sequence: TGTGCCAGCAGCTTTGACAGGGACACTGAAGCTTTCTTT. It encodes CASSFDRDTEAFF. The V gene is TRBV14, the J gene TRBJ1-1, with 7 bases that match TRBD1. CDR1 and CDR2 (germline): SGHDN, FVKESK. The CDR3 is 13 residues long. J was trimmed by 3 bases and V by 5 bases; bases with no gene match: 3.

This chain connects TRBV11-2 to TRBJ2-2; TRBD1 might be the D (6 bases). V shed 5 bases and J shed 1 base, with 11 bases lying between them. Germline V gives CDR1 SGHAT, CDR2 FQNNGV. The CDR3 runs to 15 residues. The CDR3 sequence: CASSPMTGNTGELFF. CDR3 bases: TGTGCCAGCAGCCCGATGACAGGGAACACCGGGGAGCTGTTTTTT. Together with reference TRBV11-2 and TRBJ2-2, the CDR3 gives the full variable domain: EAGVAQSPRYKIIEKRQSVAFWCNPISGHATLYWYQQILGQGPKLLIQFQNNGVVDDSQLPKDRFSAERLKGVDSTLKIQPAKLEDSAVYLCASSPMTGNTGELFFGEGSRLTVL.

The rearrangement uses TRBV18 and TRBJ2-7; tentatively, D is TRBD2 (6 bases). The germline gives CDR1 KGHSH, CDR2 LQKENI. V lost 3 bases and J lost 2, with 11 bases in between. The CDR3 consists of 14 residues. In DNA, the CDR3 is TGTGCCAGCTCACCGCCGGGAGTCCCCTACGAGCAGTACTTC. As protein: CASSPPGVPYEQYF.

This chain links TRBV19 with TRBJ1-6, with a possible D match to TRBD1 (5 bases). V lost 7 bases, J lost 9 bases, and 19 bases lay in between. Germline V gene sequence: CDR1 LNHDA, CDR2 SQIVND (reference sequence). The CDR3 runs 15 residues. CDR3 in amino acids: CASTETTGAGSPLHF. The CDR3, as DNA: TGTGCCAGTACCGAAACCACAGGTGCTGGTTCACCCCTCCACTTT. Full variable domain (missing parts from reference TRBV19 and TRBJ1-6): DGGITQSPKYLFRKEGQNVTLSCEQNLNHDAMYWYRQDPGQGLRLIYYSQIVNDFQKGDIAEGYSVSREKKESFPLTVTSAQKNPTAFYLCASTETTGAGSPLHFGNGTRLTVT.